These 30 T cell receptor beta chains were sequenced from one sample in a study of cytomegalovirus exposure and HLA in healthy donors. Measured with immunoSEQ multiplex PCR; TCRdb has only the in-frame clones, and not every one. The data contain tens of thousands of clones, around 95% of them singletons. Sequencing input: PBMCs. The source of these receptors is a man younger than 30 in good health and CMV-seropositive.

The V call is TRBV10-1, the J call TRBJ2-3; 11 bases agree with TRBD2. With 8 bases clipped from V and 4 bases from J, the junction kept 5 bases outside the gene matches. The CDR3 has 14 residues. CDR1 is WNHNN and CDR2 is SYGVQD in the germline V gene (reference sequence). The CDR3 loop is CASGSGGASDTQYF. The CDR3 nucleotides read TGCGCCAGCGGTAGCGGGGGGGCCTCAGATACGCAGTATTTT.

In this sample, this clone turned up once. This sequence joins TRBV4-1 and TRBJ1-3; D is unclear. Germline assignment: CDR1 MGHRA and CDR2 YSYEKL. This CDR3 comprises 15 residues. The V end was cut by 1 base, the J end by 0 bases, with 7 bases between. CDR3 sequence reads: CASSQADTSGNTIYF. The CDR3 bases are TGCGCCAGCAGCCAAGCAGACACCTCTGGAAACACCATATATTTT.

The chain is built from TRBV27 and TRBJ1-5; tentative D call: TRBD1 (6 bases). This CDR3 region has 14 residues. Trimming left V 5 bases short and J 0 bases short, with 8 bases between. Germline V gene lookup returns CDR1 MNHEY and CDR2 SMNVEV (reference sequence). The CDR3 DNA reads as TGTGCCAGCAGTCCGACAGGTAGCAATCAGCCCCAGCATTTT. Translated: CASSPTGSNQPQHF.

The chain combines TRBV6-5 with TRBJ1-1, with 9 bases matching TRBD1. The V gene end was trimmed by 5 bases and the J gene end by 3 bases; junction bases not matched to a gene: 7. The CDR3 is 15 amino acids. Looked up from germline, CDR1 is MNHEY and CDR2 is SVGAGI. CDR3 nucleotide sequence: TGTGCCAGCAGTCCCGGGACAGGGTCGGACACTGAAGCTTTCTTT. Translation: CASSPGTGSDTEAFF.

This chain links TRBV6-5 with TRBJ1-1; D remains ambiguous. The CDR3 totals 15 residues. V dropped 2 bases and J dropped 6 bases, with 16 bases sitting between them. Germline values: CDR1 MNHEY, CDR2 SVGAGI. The CDR3 protein is CASSYKGIGRPEAFF. The CDR3 bases are TGTGCCAGCAGTTACAAGGGAATAGGGAGACCTGAAGCTTTCTTT.

The chain employs TRBV28 and TRBJ2-3, with 9 nucleotides matching TRBD2. Germline V gives CDR1 MDHEN, CDR2 SYDVKM. V dropped 6 bases and J dropped 2; count of bases not matched to a gene: 3. The CDR3 spans 14 residues. For the CDR3, the DNA is TGTGCCAGCAGGTCTAGCGGGGTCACAGATACGCAGTATTTT. Residues: CASRSSGVTDTQYF.

The chain employs TRBV28 and TRBJ1-2; 8 bases map to TRBD1. CDR1 MDHEN and CDR2 SYDVKM come from the germline V gene. CDR3 length equals 15 residues. V shed 3 bases and J 2 bases; nucleotides not matched to a gene: 5. CDR3 sequence reads: CASSFRTGTNYGYTF. The CDR3 nucleotides are TGTGCCAGCAGTTTCCGGACAGGGACAAACTATGGCTACACCTTC.

The CDR3 spells CASSQEGGGYEQYF. DNA of the CDR3: TGTGCCAGCAGCCAGGAAGGGGGGGGCTACGAGCAGTACTTC. V gene TRBV6-6 combines with J gene TRBJ2-7; tentative D call: TRBD2 (7 bases). The CDR3 covers 14 residues. V lost 6 bases, J lost 3 bases, and 15 bases lay in between. Germline assignment: CDR1 MNHNY and CDR2 SVGAGI (reference sequence).

The CDR3 sequence: CASSVPGQEEKLFF. The CDR3 nucleotides are TGTGCCAGCAGTGTACCAGGACAGGAAGAAAAACTGTTTTTT. The chain carries TRBV6-1 and TRBJ1-4; TRBD1 matches at 7 bases. With 4 bases clipped from V and 8 bases from J, the junction kept 7 bases outside the gene matches. The germline V gene encodes CDR1 MNHNS and CDR2 SASEGT. The CDR3 has 14 amino acids.

The chain is built from TRBV9 and TRBJ1-5; D possibly corresponds to TRBD1 (5 bases). The germline gives CDR1 SGDLS, CDR2 YYNGEE. The CDR3 has 17 amino acids. V lost 6 bases and J 4 bases, leaving 23 bases between the germline ends. CDR3 protein: CASKEKAFDSLNQPQHF. The CDR3 DNA reads as TGTGCCAGCAAAGAAAAAGCATTCGACAGCTTAAATCAGCCCCAGCATTTT.

The rearrangement links TRBV28 to TRBJ2-5; 7 bases line up with TRBD1. The CDR3 contains 17 residues. V lost 7 bases to trimming and J lost 1 base; unmatched junction nucleotides: 15. CDR1 and CDR2 (germline): MDHEN, SYDVKM. This CDR3 is CASNHRGWRAGQETQYF. The DNA for the CDR3 is TGTGCCAGCAACCACAGGGGCTGGCGGGCCGGCCAAGAGACCCAGTACTTC.

The chain recombines TRBV20-1 with TRBJ1-1, with a weak D call TRBD1 (5 bases). Germline V lookup: CDR1 DFQATT, CDR2 SNEGSKA (reference sequence). CDR3 size: 11 residues. Trimming left V 8 bases short and J 3 bases short, with 10 bases between. The CDR3 reads CSQTAHTEAFF. CDR3 DNA: TGCAGTCAGACAGCACACACTGAAGCTTTCTTT.

The V and J genes are TRBV9 and TRBJ2-3, with 13 bases identical to TRBD2. In germline, CDR1 is SGDLS, CDR2 YYNGEE. V shed 0 bases, J shed 1 base, and the junction held 5 bases outside the gene matches. This CDR3 contains 18 residues. The CDR3 spells CASSVATSGGPRTDTQYF. CDR3 in DNA: TGTGCCAGCAGCGTAGCGACTAGCGGGGGGCCTCGCACAGATACGCAGTATTTT.

The rearrangement uses TRBV28 and TRBJ1-5; D possibly corresponds to TRBD1 (5 bases). Germline V gives CDR1 MDHEN, CDR2 SYDVKM. Deletions cut 6 bases from V and 4 bases from J, with 13 bases between. The CDR3 consists of 14 residues. CDR3 sequence: CASRGPGFNQPQHF. The CDR3 DNA sequence: TGTGCCAGCAGGGGGCCCGGTTTTAATCAGCCCCAGCATTTT.

The chain uses TRBV25-1 and TRBJ2-7; 13 nucleotides align to TRBD2. Germline V lookup: CDR1 MGHDK, CDR2 SYGVNS. Losses at the gene ends were 8 bases for V and 6 bases for J; bases not matched to a gene: 13. This CDR3 comprises 16 residues. The CDR3: CASGFRTSGRISEQYF. The CDR3 DNA reads as TGTGCCAGCGGATTTCGGACTAGCGGGAGAATCTCCGAGCAGTACTTC.

V and J are TRBV27 and TRBJ2-2, with 10 bases that match TRBD2. V dropped 4 bases and J dropped 7; count of bases not matched to a gene: 9. In germline, CDR1 is MNHEY, CDR2 SMNVEV (reference sequence). The CDR3 has 16 residues. In DNA, the CDR3 is TGTGCCAGCAGTTGGGGTTTAGCGGGAGGTATCGGGGAGCTGTTTTTT. Translated, it gives CASSWGLAGGIGELFF.

A single count supports this clone. This chain uses TRBV6-4 with TRBJ2-1; TRBD2 aligns across 8 bases. Per germline, CDR1 MRHNA and CDR2 SNTAGT. Trimming removed 3 bases from V and 7 bases from J; junction bases left unmatched: 5. The CDR3 sequence is 14 residues long. CDR3 nucleotide sequence: TGTGCCAGCAGTGAACAGCGGGGGAGGAATGAGCAGTTCTTC. Translating gives CASSEQRGRNEQFF.

The rearrangement uses TRBV7-6 and TRBJ2-1; tentative D call: TRBD1 (5 bases). This CDR3 comprises 15 residues. Per germline, CDR1 SGHVS and CDR2 FNYEAQ. V dropped 1 base and J dropped 1 base, with 8 bases sitting between them. The CDR3 nucleotides read TGTGCCAGCAGCTTAGGTCAGGGTTCCTACAATGAGCAGTTCTTC. It translates to CASSLGQGSYNEQFF.

The chain employs TRBV29-1 and TRBJ1-2, with D possibly being TRBD1 (5 bases). V was pared by 0 bases and J by 7 bases, with 15 bases between. Per germline, CDR1 SQVTM and CDR2 ANQGSEA. The CDR3 runs 14 residues. The CDR3 coding sequence is TGCAGCGTTGAAGAAGGCCAGGGCCGTCTTGGCTACACCTTC. Protein: CSVEEGQGRLGYTF.

The rearrangement uses TRBV7-9 and TRBJ2-7; perhaps TRBD1 as D (5 bases). CDR1 SEHNR and CDR2 FQNEAQ come from the germline V gene (reference sequence). V lost 3 bases and J 2 bases, leaving 20 bases between the germline ends. The CDR3 spans 17 residues. The CDR3 DNA is TGTGCCAGCAGCTTGACAGAAGGTACAGTTAATGCCTACGAGCAGTACTTC. It yields the protein CASSLTEGTVNAYEQYF.

This CDR3 is CASSLGPYSYEQYF. The CDR3 DNA is TGTGCCAGCAGTTTAGGGCCCTACTCCTACGAGCAGTACTTC. J is TRBJ2-7 and V is TRBV27; D remains unclear. The CDR3 sequence is 14 residues long. Trimming cost V 2 bases and J 0 bases, with 8 bases left between them. Per germline, CDR1 MNHEY and CDR2 SMNVEV (reference sequence).

This chain connects TRBV5-1 to TRBJ1-1, with 8 nucleotides matching TRBD1. The CDR3 loop spans 15 amino acids. The V segment lost 0 bases and the J segment 6 bases; nucleotides outside the gene matches: 7. Germline-derived CDR1 and CDR2 are SGHRS and YFSETQ. The CDR3 coding sequence is TGCGCCAGCAGCTTGGTTGGACAGGGTGCCTCTGAAGCTTTCTTT. This gives the protein CASSLVGQGASEAFF.

A word on this clone: This sample includes further DNA sequences coding for the same CDR3. V gene TRBV29-1 combines with J gene TRBJ1-1; TRBD1 is a possible D gene (6 bases). The V and J ends lost 7 bases and 1 base respectively, with 13 bases between them. Germline-derived CDR1 and CDR2 are SQVTM and ANQGSEA. This CDR3 is built from 13 residues. CDR3 nucleotides: TGCAGCGCCCACCCACAGGGGAACACTGAAGCTTTCTTT. Its translation: CSAHPQGNTEAFF.

The genes are TRBV9 and TRBJ2-1; weak D call: TRBD1 (5 bases). The V gene lost 3 bases and the J gene lost 3 bases, with 13 bases spanning the gap. The CDR3 spans 15 residues. Germline V gene data show CDR1 as SGDLS and CDR2 as YYNGEE. The chain's CDR3 is CASSGSLGRYNEQFF. The CDR3 nucleotides read TGTGCCAGCAGCGGTAGTTTGGGGCGCTACAATGAGCAGTTCTTC.

This chain joins TRBV4-1 and TRBJ1-2, with D hard to call. V was clipped by 1 base and J by 5 bases, with 17 bases between them. The CDR3 covers 16 residues. The germline gives CDR1 MGHRA, CDR2 YSYEKL. DNA of the CDR3: TGCGCCAGCAGCCAAGTTCCGGCGGGAAGGAGTTATGGCTACACCTTC. Amino acids: CASSQVPAGRSYGYTF.

V and J are TRBV4-1 and TRBJ2-2; perhaps TRBD1 as D (6 bases). Trimming took 0 bases from V and 6 from J, leaving 14 bases between them. This CDR3 spans 16 amino acids. Germline assignment: CDR1 MGHRA and CDR2 YSYEKL. CDR3 in amino acids: CASSQDRTDFAGELFF. CDR3 nucleotide sequence: TGCGCCAGCAGCCAAGATAGGACAGACTTTGCCGGGGAGCTGTTTTTT.

The chain carries TRBV27 and TRBJ1-5, with 8 bases identical to TRBD1. Per the germline V gene, CDR1 is MNHEY and CDR2 is SMNVEV (reference sequence). The V and J ends lost 1 base and 2 bases, in that order; junction bases with no gene match: 10. The CDR3 has 18 amino acids. Here the CDR3 DNA reads TGTGCCAGCAGTTTATTCGCCCCAATGACAGGGGGCAATCAGCCCCAGCATTTT. Residues: CASSLFAPMTGGNQPQHF.

The chain combines TRBV6-5 with TRBJ2-7, with unresolved D. V shed 0 bases and J shed 7 bases, with 16 bases lying between them. Germline values: CDR1 MNHEY, CDR2 SVGAGI. The length of the CDR3 is 15 residues. CDR3 DNA sequence: TGTGCCAGCAGTTACTCTAGTAGGCAGCGTACGGAGCAGTACTTC. Protein: CASSYSSRQRTEQYF.

The J gene is TRBJ2-1, the V gene TRBV7-9; 10 bases align to TRBD2. The CDR3 has 16 amino acids. V trimming: 4 bases; J trimming: 7 bases; junction bases outside the gene matches: 10. Germline CDR1 and CDR2: SEHNR and FQNEAQ (reference sequence). The CDR3 loop reads CASSWVLAGEMNEQFF. In DNA, the CDR3 is TGTGCCAGCAGCTGGGTTCTAGCGGGGGAGATGAATGAGCAGTTCTTC.

This sequence joins TRBV5-4 and TRBJ2-7; D is undetermined. The V gene's germline CDR1 is SGHNT and CDR2 YYREEE (reference sequence). This CDR3 region has 13 residues. The V and J ends lost 1 base and 2 bases respectively, with 7 bases between them. The CDR3 protein is CASSLRGTYEQYF. The CDR3 DNA sequence: TGTGCCAGCAGCTTGCGCGGTACCTACGAGCAGTACTTC.